Listed here are 7 T cell receptor beta chains from one sample, sequenced in a study of long-term antiretroviral therapy in people with HIV (dated by TCRdb to 2022 to 2024). The immunoSEQ hsTCRB v3.0 assay was used at survey level resolution to sequence the TRB variable region. This is the immuneACCESS table as TCRdb keeps it, with only in-frame sequences that have V and J called. A part of the clones is gone; compared with another copy, unresolved V genes explain less than half, and the rest is unexplained. This sample holds some 45,000 clones; around 86% were observed only once. Roughly 5% of the sample is taken by the ten largest. The sequenced sample was unsorted PBMCs, obtained 0.1 years before starting antiretroviral therapy. All receptors come from a woman between 50 and 59 years old with HIV.

The chain is built from TRBV19 and TRBJ2-3, with TRBD1 as a possible D gene (6 bases). Trimming cost V 9 bases and J 0 bases, with 10 bases left between them. The CDR3 totals 13 residues. CDR1 and CDR2 (germline): LNHDA, SQIVND (reference sequence). The CDR3 DNA reads as TGTGCCAGCCGACAGGCTAGCACAGATACGCAGTATTTT. This gives the protein CASRQASTDTQYF.

The chain employs TRBV6-1 and TRBJ2-2; D remains unclear. V was clipped by 7 bases and J by 2 bases, with 11 bases between them. CDR1 is MNHNS, CDR2 SASEGT, per germline. This CDR3 spans 14 amino acids. The CDR3 nucleotides read TGTGCCAGCACCGGAGTCCGTAACACCGGGGAGCTGTTTTTT. Translating it yields CASTGVRNTGELFF.

The chain joins TRBV4-1 to TRBJ1-3, with 7 bases identical to TRBD1. This CDR3 has 15 residues. Germline values: CDR1 MGHRA, CDR2 YSYEKL. V gave up 1 base and J gave up 2 bases; unmatched junction bases: 2. CDR3 nucleotide sequence: TGCGCCAGCAGCCAAGCGGGGACAGCTGGAAACACCATATATTTT. Translation gives CASSQAGTAGNTIYF.

The V and J genes are TRBV19 and TRBJ2-5; a possible D gene is TRBD1 (6 bases). Trimming took 5 bases from V and 5 from J, leaving 15 bases between them. Germline V gene data show CDR1 as LNHDA and CDR2 as SQIVND (reference sequence). The CDR3 consists of 14 residues. The CDR3 DNA sequence: TGTGCCAGTAGTGCTAACCAGGGGCTTGAGACCCAGTACTTC. Translated: CASSANQGLETQYF. Full variable domain (missing parts from reference TRBV19 and TRBJ2-5): DGGITQSPKYLFRKEGQNVTLSCEQNLNHDAMYWYRQDPGQGLRLIYYSQIVNDFQKGDIAEGYSVSREKKESFPLTVTSAQKNPTAFYLCASSANQGLETQYFGPGTRLLVL.

The chain combines TRBV19 with TRBJ2-7, with TRBD1 matching 8 bases. Germline CDR1 LNHDA, CDR2 SQIVND (reference sequence). The V segment lost 7 bases and the J segment 2 bases; nucleotides outside the gene matches: 4. CDR3 length equals 13 residues. The CDR3 nucleotides are TGTGCCAGTAAGAGACAGGGGACCTACGAGCAGTACTTC. It codes for CASKRQGTYEQYF.

V gene TRBV6-1 combines with J gene TRBJ2-6; D not certain. Trimming cost V 2 bases and J 4 bases, with 9 bases left between them. The CDR3 length is 15 residues. CDR1 and CDR2 (germline): MNHNS, SASEGT. Here the CDR3 DNA reads TGTGCCAGCAGTGAATCGCACGTAGGGGCCAACGTCCTGACTTTC. It is translated as CASSESHVGANVLTF.

The chain employs TRBV7-8 and TRBJ2-3; a possible D gene is TRBD2 (7 bases). Deletions cut 5 bases from V and 6 bases from J, with 15 bases between. This CDR3 comprises 14 residues. Germline loops: CDR1 SGHVS, CDR2 FQNEAQ. The CDR3, as DNA: TGTGCCAGCAGCGGTGGGGGGGGCCTTGATACGCAGTATTTT. Protein: CASSGGGGLDTQYF. Drawing the rest from reference TRBV7-8 and TRBJ2-3, the complete variable domain is GAGVSQSPRYKVAKRGQDVALRCDPISGHVSLFWYQQALGQGPEFLTYFQNEAQLDKSGLPSDRFFAERPEGSVSTLKIQRTQQEDSAVYLCASSGGGGLDTQYFGPGTRLTVL.